This T cell receptor beta chain was recovered during a study of T-cell reconstitution after alpha-beta-depleted transplantation in children. The study's findings and limits: Two months or so post-transplant, alpha-beta T cells reportedly derived from several hundred expanded graft clones. Certain patients had high TCRbeta diversity at day 60, and it came from recipient T cells and thymic progenitors that survived. Counts and diversity of T cells one year after transplant came mostly from newly produced T cells.

On this clonotype itself: Antigen unknown.

The TCRbeta library incorporated unique molecular identifiers. TCRdb re-called the PCR reads through MiXCR, storing one row per CDR3 protein. Of 500,000 or so distinct CDR3 sequences in the sample, 10% to 12% were seen once. The V gene end was trimmed by 5 bases and the J gene end by 3 bases; junction bases not matched to a gene: 17. In germline, CDR1 is MNHNS, CDR2 SASEGT. This CDR3 is built from 19 residues. The J gene is TRBJ2-5, the V gene TRBV6-1, with 11 bases identical to TRBD1. This TCR came from a female patient aged 2-10 years who had a stem cell transplant for aplastic anemia, so the T cells may come from the graft donor. The sample in question was PBMCs, mostly from graft donor cells, obtained 180 days after TCRalphabeta/CD19-depleted stem cell transplant. The CDR3 protein is CASSKPPGQGGVPKETQYF. CDR3 in DNA: TGTGCCAGCAGTAAGCCTCCGGGACAGGGGGGAGTTCCAAAAGAGACCCAGTACTTC.